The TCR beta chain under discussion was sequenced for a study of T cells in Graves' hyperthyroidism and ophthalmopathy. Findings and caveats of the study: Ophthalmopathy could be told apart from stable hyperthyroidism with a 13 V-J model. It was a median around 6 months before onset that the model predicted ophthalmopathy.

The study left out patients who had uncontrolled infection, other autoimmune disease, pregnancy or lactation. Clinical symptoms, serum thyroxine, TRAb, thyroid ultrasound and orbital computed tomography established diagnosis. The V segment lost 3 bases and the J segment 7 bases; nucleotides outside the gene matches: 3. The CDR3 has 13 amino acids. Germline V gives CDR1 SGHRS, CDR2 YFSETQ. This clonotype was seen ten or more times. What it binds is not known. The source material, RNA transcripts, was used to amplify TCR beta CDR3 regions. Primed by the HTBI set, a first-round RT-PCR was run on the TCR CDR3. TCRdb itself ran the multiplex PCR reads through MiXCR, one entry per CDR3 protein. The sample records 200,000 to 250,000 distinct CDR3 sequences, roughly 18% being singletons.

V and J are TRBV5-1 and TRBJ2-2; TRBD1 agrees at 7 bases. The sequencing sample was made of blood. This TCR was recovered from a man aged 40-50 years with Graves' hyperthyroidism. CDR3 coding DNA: TGCGCCAGCAGCTCACAGGGGAGCGGGGAGCTGTTTTTT. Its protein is CASSSQGSGELFF.